This T cell receptor beta chain is drawn from a study of cytomegalovirus exposure and HLA in healthy donors. Though probably carrying unrecorded immune exposures, donors were nominally healthy at sampling. As to this clone: The antigen is undetermined.

Study observations and caveats: Solely CMV serostatus was available to characterize immune exposure. Later analysis identified several of the most significant clusters that appeared linked to common viral pathogens.

Germline-derived CDR1 and CDR2 are MNHNS and SASEGT. This CDR3 comprises 15 residues. V gave up 1 base and J gave up 4 bases; unmatched junction bases: 5. It was with 60 Vbeta and 13 Jbeta primers that the PCR ran. The method was immunoSEQ multiplex PCR; TCRdb's version includes in-frame clones alone and lacks a portion of them. The sample includes 35,000 to 45,000 clones, 81% of them seen just once. Sequenced sample: PBMCs. This clonotype was sampled from a middle-aged woman in good health and CMV-seronegative. The V gene is TRBV6-1, the J gene TRBJ2-7; TRBD2 aligns across 9 bases. Written as DNA, the CDR3 is TGTGCCAGCAGTGAAGGTCCTAGCGGGGCATACGAGCAGTACGTC. Protein product: CASSEGPSGAYEQYV.